The 7 T cell receptor beta chains presented below share a single source sample, sequenced in a study of regulatory T cells in long-lasting Graves disease. To make TCR beta libraries, researchers used iRepertoire HTBI primers and Arm-PCR of CDR3 regions. Each CDR3 protein is one row after TCRdb ran MiXCR on the multiplex PCR reads. Of over 650,000 distinct CDR3 sequences in the sample, around 32% were seen once. Time point in this sample: persistent/refractory GD, antithyroid drugs over 5 years with positive TRAb. PBMC RNA served as the TCR library source. The sequencing used peripheral blood mononuclear cells (PBMCs), collected when the disease was refractory, from a patient treated with antithyroid drugs. The source of these receptors is a female donor with Graves disease.

This clonotype was recorded at least ten times. The chain employs TRBV12-3 or TRBV12-4 and TRBJ2-7; 12 nucleotides agree with TRBD2. This CDR3 contains 15 residues. V lost 6 bases to trimming and J lost 3 bases; unmatched junction nucleotides: 6. The CDR3 DNA sequence: TGTGCCAGCAGGCGGACTAGCGGGAACAACTACGAGCAGTACTTC. Protein: CASRRTSGNNYEQYF.

The chain recombines TRBV7-9 with TRBJ1-4; a weak D match, TRBD1 (5 bases). The germline V and J ends were trimmed by 5 bases and 7 bases, with 14 bases remaining between them. Germline V gene lookup returns CDR1 SEHNR and CDR2 FQNEAQ (reference sequence). This CDR3 is built from 14 residues. CDR3 loop: CASSRGTAGEKLFF. CDR3 nucleotides: TGTGCCAGCAGCCGAGGGACGGCGGGTGAAAAACTGTTTTTT.

The rearrangement joins TRBV12-3 or TRBV12-4 to TRBJ1-3; perhaps TRBD1 as D (5 bases). The CDR3 contains 14 residues. The V end was cut by 5 bases, the J end by 3 bases, with 11 bases between. The CDR3 region has the DNA TGTGCCAGCAGTGCCGGACACGGTGGAAACACCATATATTTT. It codes for CASSAGHGGNTIYF.

V and J are TRBV19 and TRBJ2-5; D is unclear. Germline V CDR1 and CDR2: LNHDA, SQIVND (reference sequence). V gave up 4 bases and J gave up 9 bases, with 9 bases separating them. CDR3 length: 11 amino acids. The CDR3 DNA follows: TGTGCCAGTAGTACCCCCCAGGCCCAGTACTTC. Amino acids: CASSTPQAQYF.

This chain links TRBV15 with TRBJ1-2; weak D call: TRBD1 (6 bases). The CDR3 is 14 amino acids. The ends were cut back, 1 base at V and 5 bases at J, with 11 bases in the middle. Germline V gene sequence: CDR1 LNHNV, CDR2 YYDKDF (reference sequence). The CDR3 DNA reads as TGTGCCACCAGCAGAGCAGGGGACCTTTATGGCTACACCTTC. This translates into CATSRAGDLYGYTF. The full variable domain, with the rest looked up from reference TRBV15 and TRBJ1-2, is DAMVIQNPRYQVTQFGKPVTLSCSQTLNHNVMYWYQQKSSQAPKLLFHYYDKDFNNEADTPDNFQSRRPNTSFCFLDIRSPGLGDTAMYLCATSRAGDLYGYTFGSGTRLTVV.

This clonotype was found many times. The chain uses TRBV6-1 and TRBJ2-5; D is perhaps TRBD1 or TRBD2 (5 bases each). In germline, CDR1 is MNHNS, CDR2 SASEGT. The V and J ends lost 5 bases and 2 bases respectively, with 15 bases between them. This CDR3 has 15 amino acids. The CDR3, as DNA: TGTGCCAGCAGTAATCCCGGGACGGGACAAGAGACCCAGTACTTC. Residues: CASSNPGTGQETQYF.

This clonotype occurred a few times. The V gene is TRBV3-1, the J gene TRBJ2-2; D is ambiguous. The CDR3 covers 16 residues. V was trimmed by 0 bases and J by 8 bases, leaving 16 bases between them. CDR1 is LGHDT, CDR2 YNNKEL, per germline (reference sequence). CDR3 residues: CASSQDFSRLLGELFF. The CDR3 bases are TGTGCCAGCAGCCAAGACTTCTCCCGGCTACTTGGGGAGCTGTTTTTT.